This TCR beta chain was retrieved from a study of blood T cell repertoires in COVID-19. As for the study in general: PBMCs, B-cell-depleted T cells, or T cells provided the cDNA or gDNA that made up the material.

The CDR3 is 13 amino acids. Germline CDR1 and CDR2: SNHLY and FYNNEI. Trimming left V 4 bases short and J 1 base short, with 6 bases between. Produced via immunoSEQ multiplex PCR; TCRdb's table is partial and in-frame only. The table includes some 330,000 clones, 92% detected once. The sample comprised PBMCs or T cells enriched from blood (not recorded which). This sequence originates from a woman aged 25 to 39 who had recovered from COVID-19. The chain employs TRBV2 and TRBJ2-3; D not resolved. CDR3 nucleotide sequence: TGTGCCAGCAGTGGAGGTGGCACAGATACGCAGTATTTT. Amino acid sequence: CASSGGGTDTQYF.